Shown below are 24 T cell receptor beta chains from a single sample sequenced in a study of cytomegalovirus exposure and HLA in healthy donors. Use of 60 Vbeta and 13 Jbeta primers characterized the PCR. Using immunoSEQ multiplex PCR, the repertoire was profiled, and TCRdb retains in-frame clones only, with some absent. The sample yields 140,000 to 150,000 clones, 79% seen once. The material sequenced was PBMCs. Receptor source: a woman in her thirties or forties in good health and CMV-seropositive.

The chain links TRBV5-1 to TRBJ1-1; a possible D gene is TRBD1 (5 bases). Germline loops: CDR1 SGHRS, CDR2 YFSETQ. This CDR3 comprises 14 residues. Deletions cut 1 base from V and 1 base from J, with 8 bases between. CDR3 sequence: CASSLRGGNTEAFF. In DNA form, the CDR3 reads TGCGCCAGCAGCTTGAGGGGAGGGAACACTGAAGCTTTCTTT.

The chain links TRBV9 to TRBJ2-5, with 8 nucleotides matching TRBD2. J lost 5 bases, V lost 0 bases, and 6 bases had no gene match. The CDR3 runs 15 residues. Per germline, CDR1 SGDLS and CDR2 YYNGEE. DNA for the CDR3: TGTGCCAGCAGCGTAGAACGGGGGGGCGCTGAGACCCAGTACTTC. Residues: CASSVERGGAETQYF.

The chain has TRBV7-5 and TRBJ1-2; TRBD1, the table's D call, lacks a check against the DNA. TRBV7-5 is marked as a pseudogene. The CDR3 extends over 19 amino acids. Here the CDR3 DNA reads TGTGTCAGAAGCGGACGGACGCGGGACAGGGGGGGTAGTAACTATGGCTACACCTTC. Its translation: CVRSGRTRDRGGSNYGYTF.

This clone came up a few times. The chain couples TRBV11-2 to TRBJ1-2, with D possibly matching TRBD1 (6 bases). The V end was cut by 1 base, the J end by 4 bases, with 16 bases between. The CDR3 consists of 16 residues. Germline loops: CDR1 SGHAT, CDR2 FQNNGV. CDR3 sequence (DNA): TGTGCCAGCAGCTTAGGGCGGGGGCACCGCCTCTATGGCTACACCTTC. Translating gives CASSLGRGHRLYGYTF.

The chain uses TRBV2 and TRBJ2-6; weak D call: TRBD1 (5 bases). This CDR3 has 15 residues. V dropped 6 bases and J dropped 1 base, with 10 bases sitting between them. CDR1 SNHLY and CDR2 FYNNEI come from the germline V gene. The CDR3 protein is CASREQGSGANVLTF. The CDR3, as DNA: TGTGCCAGCAGGGAGCAGGGTTCTGGGGCCAACGTCCTGACTTTC.

The rearrangement uses TRBV30 and TRBJ1-1, with D maybe TRBD1 (6 bases). The V gene lost 0 bases and the J gene lost 5 bases, with 13 bases spanning the gap. The CDR3 extends over 14 amino acids. Germline V gene sequence: CDR1 GTSNPN, CDR2 SVGIG (reference sequence). The CDR3 protein is CAWSVLSGATEAFF. The CDR3 DNA is TGTGCCTGGAGTGTACTATCAGGGGCAACTGAAGCTTTCTTT.

The chain is built from TRBV28 and TRBJ2-5; D might be TRBD1 (6 bases). V lost 5 bases to trimming and J lost 0 bases, with 10 bases between them. This CDR3 spans 14 amino acids. The germline V gene encodes CDR1 MDHEN and CDR2 SYDVKM. The CDR3 DNA is TGTGCCAGCAGTCCCCACAGGGACCAAGAGACCCAGTACTTC. This codes for CASSPHRDQETQYF.

V is TRBV28 and J is TRBJ2-5; D is perhaps TRBD2 (6 bases). The CDR3 runs to 13 residues. Germline V gives CDR1 MDHEN, CDR2 SYDVKM. Trimming removed 5 bases at V and 2 bases at J, with 9 bases between. The CDR3 sequence is CASSRDLQETQYF. CDR3 nucleotide sequence: TGTGCCAGCAGTAGGGACTTACAAGAGACCCAGTACTTC.

CDR3 protein: CAIGGTATYEQYF. Written as DNA, the CDR3 is TGTGCCATCGGAGGGACGGCCACCTACGAGCAGTACTTC. The genes are TRBV10-3 and TRBJ2-7, with D perhaps TRBD2 (6 bases). CDR1 and CDR2 from the germline V gene are ENHRY and SYGVKD. The CDR3 is 13 amino acids. Trimming shortened V by 8 bases and J by 2 bases, and 13 bases separated the two germline ends.

J is TRBJ2-7 and V is TRBV30; TRBD2 matches 7 bases. V lost 4 bases to trimming and J lost 6 bases; unmatched junction nucleotides: 12. The CDR3 is 14 residues long. Germline V gene sequence: CDR1 GTSNPN, CDR2 SVGIG (reference sequence). In DNA, the CDR3 is TGTGCCTGGACCCCGGGGGGAGTTGTGGGCGAGCAGTACTTC. This codes for CAWTPGGVVGEQYF. Using reference TRBV30 and TRBJ2-7 for the parts outside the CDR3, the full variable domain is SQTIHQWPATLVQPVGSPLSLECTVEGTSNPNLYWYRQAAGRGLQLLFYSVGIGQISSEVPQNLSASRPQDRQFILSSKKLLLSDSGFYLCAWTPGGVVGEQYFGPGTRLTVT.

The chain couples TRBV7-3 to TRBJ2-5, with D possibly being TRBD1 (5 bases). The germline CDR1 and CDR2 sequences are SGHTA and FQGTGA. V was clipped by 6 bases and J by 5 bases, with 13 bases between them. CDR3 length: 13 residues. In DNA form, the CDR3 reads TGTGCCAGCAGTCGCAGGGTTGGGGAGACCCAGTACTTC. Protein: CASSRRVGETQYF.

V gene TRBV5-1 combines with J gene TRBJ2-1; D ambiguous. Trimming stripped 2 bases from V and 5 bases from J, with 2 bases between. The V gene's germline CDR1 is SGHRS and CDR2 YFSETQ. This CDR3 spans 11 amino acids. The DNA for the CDR3 is TGCGCCAGCAGCTTTAACAATGAGCAGTTCTTC. Translating gives CASSFNNEQFF.

This chain joins TRBV27 and TRBJ1-1; D is ambiguous. CDR3 size: 13 residues. CDR1 and CDR2 from the germline V gene are MNHEY and SMNVEV (reference sequence). V dropped 3 bases and J dropped 4 bases, with 9 bases sitting between them. The CDR3 nucleotides are TGTGCCAGCAGTTTCGTTGAGGGCACTGAAGCTTTCTTT. Its protein is CASSFVEGTEAFF.

V gene TRBV6-1 combines with J gene TRBJ1-2; 10 bases are a match to TRBD1. V lost 9 bases and J lost 8; bases outside the gene matches: 9. CDR1 is MNHNS and CDR2 is SASEGT in the germline V gene. CDR3 size: 13 residues. CDR3 in DNA: TGTGCCAGTGATCGACAGGGGGCGCAAGGCTACACCTTC. As protein: CASDRQGAQGYTF.

This clone was counted only a few times. This chain connects TRBV6-6 to TRBJ1-1, with D possibly TRBD1 on 6 matching bases. CDR1 and CDR2 from the germline V gene are MNHNY and SVGAGI (reference sequence). The V and J ends lost 4 bases and 2 bases respectively, with 14 bases between them. This CDR3 has 15 amino acids. CDR3 residues: CASSSPGHPNTEAFF. CDR3 coding DNA: TGTGCCAGCAGTTCCCCGGGACACCCAAACACTGAAGCTTTCTTT.

This chain connects TRBV6-5 to TRBJ2-5; 8 bases align to TRBD2. CDR3 length: 15 residues. Germline CDR1 MNHEY, CDR2 SVGAGI. The ends lost 6 bases at V and 0 bases at J; junction bases unmatched: 6. The CDR3 region has the DNA TGTGCCAGCAGAAGAGCGGGAGTGTACCAAGAGACCCAGTACTTC. Protein: CASRRAGVYQETQYF.

CDR3 DNA: TGTGCCAGCAGTGATGTAAACTATGGCTACACCTTC. Amino acids: CASSDVNYGYTF. The chain employs TRBV2 and TRBJ1-2; D is ambiguous. V gave up 3 bases and J gave up 2 bases, with 4 bases separating them. This CDR3 has 12 amino acids. Germline CDR1 is SNHLY and CDR2 is FYNNEI.

J is TRBJ2-1 and V is TRBV28, with 12 bases identical to TRBD2. Germline loops: CDR1 MDHEN, CDR2 SYDVKM. V was clipped by 2 bases and J by 9 bases; unmatched bases: 8. The CDR3 has 16 residues. The CDR3 coding sequence is TGTGCCAGCAGTTTACCATACTCTAGCGGGGGGGCTGAGCAGTTCTTC. Amino acid sequence: CASSLPYSSGGAEQFF. Using reference TRBV28 and TRBJ2-1 for the parts outside the CDR3, the full variable domain is DVKVTQSSRYLVKRTGEKVFLECVQDMDHENMFWYRQDPGLGLRLIYFSYDVKMKEKGDIPEGYSVSREKKERFSLILESASTNQTSMYLCASSLPYSSGGAEQFFGPGTRLTVL.

The V and J genes are TRBV11-1 and TRBJ2-7; no firm D call. Trimming took 2 bases from V and 4 from J, leaving 9 bases between them. This CDR3 has 13 residues. Germline V CDR1 and CDR2: SGHAT, FQDESV (reference sequence). DNA of the CDR3: TGTGCCAGCAGCTTACGTTTTTCTTACGAGCAGTACTTC. It specifies CASSLRFSYEQYF.

J is TRBJ2-7 and V is TRBV15; tentatively, D is TRBD1 (5 bases). Germline CDR1 and CDR2: LNHNV and YYDKDF (reference sequence). Trimming pared 0 bases from V and 9 bases from J, leaving 18 bases between. This CDR3 is built from 15 residues. The CDR3 protein is CATSRDSLAGLVQYF. CDR3 coding DNA: TGTGCCACCAGCAGAGATTCCCTGGCAGGGTTAGTGCAGTACTTC.

V and J are TRBV11-2 and TRBJ1-2; D remains ambiguous. Germline assignment: CDR1 SGHAT and CDR2 FQNNGV. Trimming left V 1 base short and J 1 base short, with 7 bases between. The CDR3 has 14 residues. The CDR3 protein is CASSLAPVNYGYTF. CDR3 DNA sequence: TGTGCCAGCAGCTTAGCTCCAGTTAACTATGGCTACACCTTC.

This rearrangement joins TRBV19 to TRBJ1-2; a weak D match, TRBD1 (6 bases). This CDR3 comprises 15 residues. V lost 4 bases and J 8 bases, leaving 20 bases between the germline ends. The germline gives CDR1 LNHDA, CDR2 SQIVND (reference sequence). In nucleotides, the CDR3 is TGTGCCAGTAGTACCACAGGGCTCGGATCGGAGGGCTACACCTTC. The encoded protein is CASSTTGLGSEGYTF.

The chain joins TRBV19 to TRBJ2-1; 7 bases agree with TRBD2. Trimming took 3 bases from V and 1 from J; bases not matched to a gene: 9. Germline V CDR1 and CDR2: LNHDA, SQIVND (reference sequence). The CDR3 covers 17 residues. The CDR3 region is CASSILGAGSSYNEQFF. CDR3 nucleotides: TGTGCCAGTAGTATTTTAGGAGCGGGGTCATCCTACAATGAGCAGTTCTTC. Full variable domain (outside the CDR3, taken from reference TRBV19 and TRBJ2-1): DGGITQSPKYLFRKEGQNVTLSCEQNLNHDAMYWYRQDPGQGLRLIYYSQIVNDFQKGDIAEGYSVSREKKESFPLTVTSAQKNPTAFYLCASSILGAGSSYNEQFFGPGTRLTVL.

The chain carries TRBV2 and TRBJ2-5, with TRBD2 matching 8 bases. Germline V gene lookup returns CDR1 SNHLY and CDR2 FYNNEI. The J segment lost 5 bases and the V segment lost 4 bases, leaving 9 bases of the junction unmatched. CDR3 length: 15 residues. CDR3 in amino acids: CASSAGGGFGETQYF. The CDR3 DNA reads TGTGCCAGCAGTGCGGGCGGGGGGTTTGGGGAGACCCAGTACTTC.